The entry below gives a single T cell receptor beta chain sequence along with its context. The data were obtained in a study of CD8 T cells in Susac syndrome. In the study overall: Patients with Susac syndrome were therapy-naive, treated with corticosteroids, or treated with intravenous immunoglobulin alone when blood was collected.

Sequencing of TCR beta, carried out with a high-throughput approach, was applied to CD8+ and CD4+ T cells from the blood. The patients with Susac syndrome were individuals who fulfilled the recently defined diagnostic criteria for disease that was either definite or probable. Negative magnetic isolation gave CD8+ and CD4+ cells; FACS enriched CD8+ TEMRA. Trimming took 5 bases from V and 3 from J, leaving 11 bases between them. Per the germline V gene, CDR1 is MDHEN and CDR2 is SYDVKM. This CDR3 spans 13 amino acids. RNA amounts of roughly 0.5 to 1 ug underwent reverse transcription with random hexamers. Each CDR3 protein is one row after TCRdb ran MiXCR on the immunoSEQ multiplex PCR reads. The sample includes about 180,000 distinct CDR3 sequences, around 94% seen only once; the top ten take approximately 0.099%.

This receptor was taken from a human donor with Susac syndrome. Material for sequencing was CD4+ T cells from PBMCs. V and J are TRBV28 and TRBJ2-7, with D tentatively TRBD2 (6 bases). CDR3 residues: CASSPGELYEQYF. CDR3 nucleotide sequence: TGTGCCAGCAGTCCGGGGGAGCTCTACGAGCAGTACTTC.